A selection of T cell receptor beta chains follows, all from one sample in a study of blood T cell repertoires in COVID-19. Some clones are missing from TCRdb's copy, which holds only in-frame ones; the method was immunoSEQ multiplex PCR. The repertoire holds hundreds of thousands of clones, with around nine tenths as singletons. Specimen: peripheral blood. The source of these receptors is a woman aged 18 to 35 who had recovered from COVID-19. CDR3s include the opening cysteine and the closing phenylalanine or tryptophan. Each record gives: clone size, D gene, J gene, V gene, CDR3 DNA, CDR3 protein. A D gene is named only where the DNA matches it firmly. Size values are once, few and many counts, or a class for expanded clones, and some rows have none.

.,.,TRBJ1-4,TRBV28,TGTGCCAGCAGTGCACTACTCGGGGGTTTTGAAAAACTGTTTTTT,CASSALLGGFEKLFF
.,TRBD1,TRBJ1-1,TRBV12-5,TGTGCTAGTGGTTCGGACAGGGAGACTGAAGCTTTCTTT,CASGSDRETEAFF
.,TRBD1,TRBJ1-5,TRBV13,TGTGCCAGCAGCGCGTCGGGACAGGCCCGCCATCAGCCCCAGCATTTT,CASSASGQARHQPQHF
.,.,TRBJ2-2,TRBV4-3,TGCGCCAGCAGCCAAGTTCCCCCCACGTTGGTTAGCGGGGAGCTGTTTTTT,CASSQVPPTLVSGELFF
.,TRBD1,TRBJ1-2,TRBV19,TGTGCCAGTAGTAACGACAGGGCAGGTGGCTACACCTTC,CASSNDRAGGYTF
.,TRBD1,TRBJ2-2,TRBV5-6,TGTGCCAGCAGCTCCCGACCGACAGGGATCGTTTTCGGGGAGCTGTTTTTT,CASSSRPTGIVFGELFF
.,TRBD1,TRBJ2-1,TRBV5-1,TGCGCCAGCAGCCCAGACAGGGGGCCCTACAATGAGCAGTTCTTC,CASSPDRGPYNEQFF
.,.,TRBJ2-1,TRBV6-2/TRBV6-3,TGTGCCAGCAGTTACCGGTTATTGCGGGGACGGAATGAGCAGTTCTTC,CASSYRLLRGRNEQFF
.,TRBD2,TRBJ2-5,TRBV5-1,TGCGCCAGCAGTCGGGGGGTCCAAGAGACCCAGTACTTC,CASSRGVQETQYF
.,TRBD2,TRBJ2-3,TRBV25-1,TGTGCCAGCAGTGAAGGGACTAGCCGGTACACAGATACGCAGTATTTT,CASSEGTSRYTDTQYF
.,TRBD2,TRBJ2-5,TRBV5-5,TGTGCCAGCAGCTTGGCTCCGCGGGAGCTGGAGACCCAGTACTTC,CASSLAPRELETQYF
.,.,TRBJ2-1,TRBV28,TGTGCCAGCAGCCTAGGCGGTGACAATGAGCAGTTCTTC,CASSLGGDNEQFF
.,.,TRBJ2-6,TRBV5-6,TGTGCCAGTGGCACGGGTAGTGTCTCTGGGGCCAACGTCCTGACTTTC,CASGTGSVSGANVLTF
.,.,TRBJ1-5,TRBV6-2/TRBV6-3,TGTGCCAGCAGTAAATACTATAGCAATCAGCCCCAGCATTTT,CASSKYYSNQPQHF
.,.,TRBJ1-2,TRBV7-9,TGTGCCAGCAGCTTAGTTAGGCAGGGGCAAGGGGAGAACTATGGCTACACCTTC,CASSLVRQGQGENYGYTF
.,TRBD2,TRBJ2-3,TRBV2,TGTGCCAGCAGGCCCGGACTAGCGGGAGGGCCGGAAAGACCCACAGATACGCAGTATTTT,CASRPGLAGGPERPTDTQYF
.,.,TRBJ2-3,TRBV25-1,TGTGCCAGCAGTGAATGGGCGGGAACCACAGATACGCAGTATTTT,CASSEWAGTTDTQYF
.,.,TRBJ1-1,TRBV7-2,TGTGCCAGCAGCTTAGAGCCCAGGGCCGTGAAGTTTGGGGCTTTCTTT,CASSLEPRAVKFGAFF
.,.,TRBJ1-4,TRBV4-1,TGCGCCAGCAGTCCCCGGGGAGGGAGTGAAAAACTGTTTTTT,CASSPRGGSEKLFF
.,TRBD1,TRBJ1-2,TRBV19,TGTGCCAGTAGTATACAGGGGGACTATGGCTACACCTTC,CASSIQGDYGYTF
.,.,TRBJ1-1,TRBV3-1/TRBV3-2,TGTGCCAGCAGCCAAGGGGACTTCGCCGGGACGGGCCGTACGCCCGGGGAGAGGATCACTGAAGCTTTCTTT,CASSQGDFAGTGRTPGERITEAFF
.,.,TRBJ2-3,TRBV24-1,TGTGCCACTAGCTCCAGCACAGATACGCAGTATTTT,CATSSSTDTQYF
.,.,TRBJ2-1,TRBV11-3,TGTGCCAGCAGCGTCCCCAGGATCAATGAGCAGTTCTTC,CASSVPRINEQFF
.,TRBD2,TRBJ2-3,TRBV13,TGTGCCAGCAGCTTAGCGGGAGGGCTGGGCACAGATACGCAGTATTTT,CASSLAGGLGTDTQYF
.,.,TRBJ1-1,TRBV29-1,TGCAGCGTGCGGAATTGGGACACTGAAGCTTTCTTT,CSVRNWDTEAFF
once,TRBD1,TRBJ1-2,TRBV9,TGTGCCAGCAGCGTTCAGGGGGCGGACTATGGCTACACCTTC,CASSVQGADYGYTF
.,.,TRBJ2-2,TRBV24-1,TGTGCCACCAGTGAATGGGCTGATACCGGGGAGCTGTTTTTT,CATSEWADTGELFF
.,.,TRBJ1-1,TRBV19,TGTGCCAGTACCGTAGTTCGGGGATCGGGAAGGGTCACTGAAGCTTTCTTT,CASTVVRGSGRVTEAFF
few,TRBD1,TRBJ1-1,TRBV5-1,TGCGCCAGCAGCTCCGGGACAGGGAACACTGAAGCTTTCTTT,CASSSGTGNTEAFF
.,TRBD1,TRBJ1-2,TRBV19,TGTGCCAGTAGTATACAGGGGGCCCACTATGGCTACACCTTC,CASSIQGAHYGYTF
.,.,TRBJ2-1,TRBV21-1,TGTGCCAGCAGCACACCGGGACTAGCGGAACCGTACAATGAGCAGTTCTTC,CASSTPGLAEPYNEQFF
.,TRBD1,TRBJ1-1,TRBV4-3,TGCGCCAGCAGCCAAGATCCAGGACAGGGGAGCACTGAAGCTTTCTTT,CASSQDPGQGSTEAFF
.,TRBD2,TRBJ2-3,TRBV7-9,TGTGCCAGCAGCTCGACTAGCGGGGACACAGATACGCAGTATTTT,CASSSTSGDTDTQYF
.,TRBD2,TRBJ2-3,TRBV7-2,TGTGCCAGCAGCTCCCCGCGCCGACTAGCGGGGAGCACAGATACGCAGTATTTT,CASSSPRRLAGSTDTQYF
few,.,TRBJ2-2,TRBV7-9,TGTGCCAGCAGTCAAGGGGAATACGGGGAGCTGTTTTTT,CASSQGEYGELFF
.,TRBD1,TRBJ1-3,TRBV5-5,TGTGCCAGCAGTTCCCGGGACAGAGCTCTCGTAAACACCATATATTTT,CASSSRDRALVNTIYF
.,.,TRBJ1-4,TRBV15,TGTGCCACCAGCAGAGATCGCGGGGAAAAACTGTTTTTT,CATSRDRGEKLFF
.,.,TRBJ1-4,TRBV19,TGTGCCAGTAGCCGAGGGGGGGGTGGAGAAAAACTGTTTTTT,CASSRGGGGEKLFF
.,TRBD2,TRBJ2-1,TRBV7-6,TGTGCCAGCAGCTTAAAGCGGGAGGCGGAGCAGTTCTTC,CASSLKREAEQFF
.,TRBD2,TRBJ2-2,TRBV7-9,TGTGCCAGCAGCCCCTCGGGACTAGCGAAAGGGGAGCTGTTTTTT,CASSPSGLAKGELFF
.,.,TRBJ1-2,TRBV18,TGTGCCAGCGCGCGTGGCGGTGCTAACTATGGCTACACCTTC,CASARGGANYGYTF
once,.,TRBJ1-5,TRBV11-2,TGTGCCAGCAGCCAACTAGGGAGCAATCAGCCCCAGCATTTT,CASSQLGSNQPQHF
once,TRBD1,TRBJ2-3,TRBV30,TGTGCCTGGAGCCGGGACAGGGCCCATCCTGGCACAGATACGCAGTATTTT,CAWSRDRAHPGTDTQYF
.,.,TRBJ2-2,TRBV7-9,TGTGCCAGCAGCTTAGTCCTGGAGCAAAACACCGGGGAGCTGTTTTTT,CASSLVLEQNTGELFF
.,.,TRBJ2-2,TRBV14,TGTGCCAGCAGCCAAGTCAGGGATTGGAACACCGGGGAGCTGTTTTTT,CASSQVRDWNTGELFF
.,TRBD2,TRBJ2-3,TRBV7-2,TGTGCCAGCAGCTTAGTTAAGGTTAGGGCGGGAGCGGCAGCAGATACGCAGTATTTT,CASSLVKVRAGAAADTQYF
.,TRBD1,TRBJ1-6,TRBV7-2,TGTGCCAGCAGAGATAGTGAGACAGGGCTTAATTCACCCCTCCACTTT,CASRDSETGLNSPLHF
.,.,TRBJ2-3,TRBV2,TGTGCCAGCAGTACCACCGGGTATACGCAGTATTTT,CASSTTGYTQYF
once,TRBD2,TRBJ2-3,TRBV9,TGTGCCAGCAGCCAAACTAGCGATCCCACAGATACGCAGTATTTT,CASSQTSDPTDTQYF
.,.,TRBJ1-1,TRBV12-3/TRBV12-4,TGTGCCAGCAGTTTCGTGTCTCAGTGGGCTTTCTTT,CASSFVSQWAFF